This T cell receptor beta chain derives from a study of cytomegalovirus exposure and HLA in healthy donors. Germline CDR1 and CDR2: MNHEY and SVGAGI. The CDR3 is 15 residues long. The V gene lost 0 bases and the J gene lost 0 bases, with 8 bases spanning the gap. The PCR employed 60 Vbeta primers together with 13 Jbeta primers. TCRdb's copy holds only in-frame clones and misses some; the assay was immunoSEQ multiplex PCR. The table lists approximately 79,000 clones, roughly 80% of them singletons. Points on this clone: Its cognate antigen is unknown.

The study's findings and limits: Accurate predictions that matched the HLA-A and HLA-B alleles of most subjects were reportedly made from TCR beta sequences. Equally common other TCR beta chains were less clonally expanded than HLA-associated ones, a later analysis found. The listing of roughly 160 TCR beta chains classed them as cytomegalovirus-associated.

Material: PBMCs. The gene calls are TRBV6-5 and TRBJ1-1; D is perhaps TRBD1 (5 bases). This sequence was found in a boy younger than 18 in good health and CMV-seronegative. The CDR3 protein is CASSYSPGLNTEAFF. CDR3 nucleotides: TGTGCCAGCAGTTACTCGCCAGGGTTGAACACTGAAGCTTTCTTT.